This TCR beta chain was identified in a study of cytomegalovirus exposure and HLA in healthy donors. Comments on this clone: No antigen is known for it.

Amplification used 60 Vbeta primers and 13 Jbeta primers. Clones were read by immunoSEQ multiplex PCR, and TCRdb kept only the in-frame ones, dropping some. This listing includes about 52,000 clones. Overall study results and limits: There were some public TCRs occurring in many donors, but most TCR sequences were rare. In a later analysis, compared with equally common non-associated chains, HLA-associated beta chains were more expanded.

Germline CDR1 reads LNHDA; CDR2 reads SQIVND (reference sequence). The junction had 5 bases not matched to a gene; V was cut back by 5 bases and J by 8 bases. This CDR3 is 12 amino acids long. The TCR was taken from a woman in her fifties or sixties in good health and CMV-seropositive. The gene calls are TRBV19 and TRBJ1-1; TRBD1 agrees at 7 bases. Sequencing used PBMCs. In DNA form, the CDR3 reads TGTGCCAGTAGTCCTCAGGGGGTGGAAGCTTTCTTT. This sequence encodes CASSPQGVEAFF. Variable domain in full (rest from reference TRBV19 and TRBJ1-1): DGGITQSPKYLFRKEGQNVTLSCEQNLNHDAMYWYRQDPGQGLRLIYYSQIVNDFQKGDIAEGYSVSREKKESFPLTVTSAQKNPTAFYLCASSPQGVEAFFGQGTRLTVV.